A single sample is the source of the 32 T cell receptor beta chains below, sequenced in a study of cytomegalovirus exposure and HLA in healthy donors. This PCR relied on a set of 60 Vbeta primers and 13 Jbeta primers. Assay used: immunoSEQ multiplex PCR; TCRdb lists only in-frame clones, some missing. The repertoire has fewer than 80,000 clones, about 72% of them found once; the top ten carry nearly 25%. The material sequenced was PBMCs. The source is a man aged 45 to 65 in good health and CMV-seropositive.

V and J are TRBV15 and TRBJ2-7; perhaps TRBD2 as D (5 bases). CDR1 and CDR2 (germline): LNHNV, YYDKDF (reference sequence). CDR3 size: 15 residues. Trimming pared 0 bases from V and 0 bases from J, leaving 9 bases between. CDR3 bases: TGTGCCACCAGCAGAGATCGAGGGTACTCCTACGAGCAGTACTTC. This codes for CATSRDRGYSYEQYF.

In DNA form, the CDR3 reads TGTGCCAGCAGCTTAGGGGACAGGGGGCAGACTGAAGCTTTCTTT. Its translation is CASSLGDRGQTEAFF. The chain carries TRBV7-9 and TRBJ1-1, with 12 positions matching TRBD1. The germline gives CDR1 SEHNR, CDR2 FQNEAQ (reference sequence). The CDR3 is made up of 15 amino acids. Trimming took 1 base from V and 5 from J; bases not matched to a gene: 2.

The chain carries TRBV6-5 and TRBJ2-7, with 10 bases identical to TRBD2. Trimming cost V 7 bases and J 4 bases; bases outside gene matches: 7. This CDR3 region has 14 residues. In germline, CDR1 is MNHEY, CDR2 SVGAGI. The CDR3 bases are TGTGCCAGCAAAACCGCTAGCGGGAGTTACGAGCAGTACTTC. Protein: CASKTASGSYEQYF.

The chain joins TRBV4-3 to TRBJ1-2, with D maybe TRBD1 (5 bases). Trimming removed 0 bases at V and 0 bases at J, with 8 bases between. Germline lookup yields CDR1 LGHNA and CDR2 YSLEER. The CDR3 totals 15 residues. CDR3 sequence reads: CASSQEAGTNYGYTF. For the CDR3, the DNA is TGCGCCAGCAGCCAAGAGGCAGGGACTAACTATGGCTACACCTTC.

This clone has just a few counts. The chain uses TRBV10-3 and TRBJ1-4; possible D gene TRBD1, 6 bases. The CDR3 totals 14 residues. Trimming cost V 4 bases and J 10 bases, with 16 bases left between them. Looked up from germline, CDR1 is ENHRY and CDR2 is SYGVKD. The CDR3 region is CAISGAGERGKLFF. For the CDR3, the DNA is TGTGCCATCAGTGGGGCAGGGGAGCGGGGAAAACTGTTTTTT.

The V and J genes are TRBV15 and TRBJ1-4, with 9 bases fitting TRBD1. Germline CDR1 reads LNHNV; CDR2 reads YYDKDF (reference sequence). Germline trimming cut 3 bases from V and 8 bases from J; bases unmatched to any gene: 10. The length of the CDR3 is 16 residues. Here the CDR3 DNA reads TGTGCCACCAGCAGGGAACCCGGGACAGGGAGGGAAAAACTGTTTTTT. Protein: CATSREPGTGREKLFF.

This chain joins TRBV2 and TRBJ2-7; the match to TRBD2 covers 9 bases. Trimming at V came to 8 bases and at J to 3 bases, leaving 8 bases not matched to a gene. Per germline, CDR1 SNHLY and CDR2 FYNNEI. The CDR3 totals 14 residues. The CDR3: CASQLREGHYEQYF. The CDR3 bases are TGTGCCAGCCAATTGCGGGAGGGCCACTACGAGCAGTACTTC.

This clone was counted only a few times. The CDR3 sequence is CASSGQGGYNEQFF. The CDR3, as DNA: TGTGCCAGCAGCGGACAGGGGGGCTACAATGAGCAGTTCTTC. V and J are TRBV2 and TRBJ2-1; TRBD1 matches 10 bases. V lost 6 bases, J lost 3 bases, and 2 bases stayed unmatched. The CDR3 is 14 residues long. From germline, CDR1 is SNHLY and CDR2 FYNNEI.

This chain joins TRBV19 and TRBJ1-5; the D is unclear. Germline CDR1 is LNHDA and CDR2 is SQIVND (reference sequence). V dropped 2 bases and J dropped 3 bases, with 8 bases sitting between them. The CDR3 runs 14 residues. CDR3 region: CASSIQLNNQPQHF. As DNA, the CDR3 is TGTGCCAGTAGTATACAACTGAACAATCAGCCCCAGCATTTT.

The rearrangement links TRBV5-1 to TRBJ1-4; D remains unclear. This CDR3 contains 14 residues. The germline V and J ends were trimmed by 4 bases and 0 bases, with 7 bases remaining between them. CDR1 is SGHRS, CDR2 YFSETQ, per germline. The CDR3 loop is CASSHTATNEKLFF. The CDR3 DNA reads TGCGCCAGCAGCCACACCGCAACTAATGAAAAACTGTTTTTT. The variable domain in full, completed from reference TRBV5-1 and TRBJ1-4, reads KAGVTQTPRYLIKTRGQQVTLSCSPISGHRSVSWYQQTPGQGLQFLFEYFSETQRNKGNFPGRFSGRQFSNSRSEMNVSTLELGDSALYLCASSHTATNEKLFFGSGTQLSVL.

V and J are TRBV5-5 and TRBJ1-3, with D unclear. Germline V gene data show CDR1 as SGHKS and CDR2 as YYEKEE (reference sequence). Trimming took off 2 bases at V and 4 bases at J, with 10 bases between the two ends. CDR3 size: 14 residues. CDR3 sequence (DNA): TGTGCCAGCAGCTTCCTGGGCGTCGGAAACACCATATATTTT. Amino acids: CASSFLGVGNTIYF.

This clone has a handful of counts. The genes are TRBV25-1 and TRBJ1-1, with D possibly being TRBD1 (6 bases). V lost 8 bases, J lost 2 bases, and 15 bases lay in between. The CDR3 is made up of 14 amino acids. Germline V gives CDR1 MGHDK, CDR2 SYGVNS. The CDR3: CASSPPTGNTEAFF. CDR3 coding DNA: TGTGCCAGCTCCCCCCCGACAGGAAACACTGAAGCTTTCTTT.

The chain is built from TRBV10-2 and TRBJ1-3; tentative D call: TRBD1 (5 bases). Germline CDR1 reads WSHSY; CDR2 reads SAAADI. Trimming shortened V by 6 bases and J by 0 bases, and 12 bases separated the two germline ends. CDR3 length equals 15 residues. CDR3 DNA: TGCGCCAGCAGGGGGACTGCGCACTCTGGAAACACCATATATTTT. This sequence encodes CASRGTAHSGNTIYF.

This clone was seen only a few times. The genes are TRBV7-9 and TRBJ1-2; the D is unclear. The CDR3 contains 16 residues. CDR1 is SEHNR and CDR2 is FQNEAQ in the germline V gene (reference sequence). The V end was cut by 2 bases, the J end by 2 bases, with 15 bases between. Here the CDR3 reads CASSLKENLQNYGYTF. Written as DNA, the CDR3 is TGTGCCAGCAGCTTAAAGGAGAACCTCCAGAACTATGGCTACACCTTC.

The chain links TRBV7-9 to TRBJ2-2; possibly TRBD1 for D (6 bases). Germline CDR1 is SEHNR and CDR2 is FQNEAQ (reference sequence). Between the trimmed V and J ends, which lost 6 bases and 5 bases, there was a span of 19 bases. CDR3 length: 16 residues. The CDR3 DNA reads TGTGCCAGCAGGCGATTAGCAGGACAGAGGACCGGGGAGCTGTTTTTT. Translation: CASRRLAGQRTGELFF.

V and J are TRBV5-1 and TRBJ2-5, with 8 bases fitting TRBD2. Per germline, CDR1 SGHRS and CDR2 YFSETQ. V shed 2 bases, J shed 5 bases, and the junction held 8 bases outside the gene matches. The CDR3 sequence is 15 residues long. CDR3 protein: CASSFSREGGETQYF. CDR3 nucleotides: TGCGCCAGCAGCTTTTCCCGGGAGGGCGGGGAGACCCAGTACTTC.

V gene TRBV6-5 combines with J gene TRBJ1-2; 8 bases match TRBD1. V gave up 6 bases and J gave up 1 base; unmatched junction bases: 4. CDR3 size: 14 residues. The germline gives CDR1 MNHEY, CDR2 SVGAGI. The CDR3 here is CASRLQGVNYGYTF. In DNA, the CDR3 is TGTGCCAGCAGATTACAGGGGGTTAACTATGGCTACACCTTC.

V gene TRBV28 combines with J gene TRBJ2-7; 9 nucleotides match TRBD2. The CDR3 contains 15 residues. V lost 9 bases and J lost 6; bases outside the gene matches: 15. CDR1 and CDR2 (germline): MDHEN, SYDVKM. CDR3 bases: TGTGCCAGTAACACCGGGACTAGCAGGGGGGGCGAGCAGTACTTC. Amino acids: CASNTGTSRGGEQYF.

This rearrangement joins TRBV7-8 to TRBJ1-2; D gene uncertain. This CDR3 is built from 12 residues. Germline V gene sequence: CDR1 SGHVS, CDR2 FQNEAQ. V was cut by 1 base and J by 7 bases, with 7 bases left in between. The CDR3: CASSLDVGGYTF. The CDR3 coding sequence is TGTGCCAGCAGCTTAGACGTCGGTGGCTACACCTTC.

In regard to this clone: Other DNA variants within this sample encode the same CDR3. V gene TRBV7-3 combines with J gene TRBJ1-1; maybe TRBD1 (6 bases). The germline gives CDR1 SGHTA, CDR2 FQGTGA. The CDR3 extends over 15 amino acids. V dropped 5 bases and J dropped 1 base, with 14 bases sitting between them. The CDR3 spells CASSPAVGQNTEAFF. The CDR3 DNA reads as TGTGCCAGCAGCCCCGCGGTGGGACAGAACACTGAAGCTTTCTTT.

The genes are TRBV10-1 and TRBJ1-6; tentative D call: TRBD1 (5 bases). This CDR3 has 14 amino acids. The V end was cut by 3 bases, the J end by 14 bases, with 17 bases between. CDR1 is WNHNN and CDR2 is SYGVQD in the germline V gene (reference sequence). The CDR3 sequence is CASSDEQAMRALHF. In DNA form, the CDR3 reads TGCGCCAGCAGTGATGAACAGGCCATGAGAGCCCTCCACTTT.

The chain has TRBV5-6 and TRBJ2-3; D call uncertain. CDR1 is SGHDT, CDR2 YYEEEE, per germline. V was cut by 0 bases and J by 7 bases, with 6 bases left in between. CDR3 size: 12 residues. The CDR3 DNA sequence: TGTGCCAGCAGCTTGGGGGCGAATACGCAGTATTTT. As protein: CASSLGANTQYF.

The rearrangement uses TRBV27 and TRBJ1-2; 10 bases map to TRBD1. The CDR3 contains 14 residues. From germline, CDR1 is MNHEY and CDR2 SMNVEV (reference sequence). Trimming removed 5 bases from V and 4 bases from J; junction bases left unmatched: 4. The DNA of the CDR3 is TGTGCCAGCAGTGGACAGGGGGTCCCCTATGGCTACACCTTC. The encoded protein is CASSGQGVPYGYTF.

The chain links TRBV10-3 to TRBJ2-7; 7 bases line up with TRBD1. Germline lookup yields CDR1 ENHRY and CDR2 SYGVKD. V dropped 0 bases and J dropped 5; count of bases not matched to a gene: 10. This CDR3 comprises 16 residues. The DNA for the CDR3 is TGTGCCATCAGTGAGTCGTCCGTTAGGGGGCAGGACGAGCAGTACTTC. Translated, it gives CAISESSVRGQDEQYF.

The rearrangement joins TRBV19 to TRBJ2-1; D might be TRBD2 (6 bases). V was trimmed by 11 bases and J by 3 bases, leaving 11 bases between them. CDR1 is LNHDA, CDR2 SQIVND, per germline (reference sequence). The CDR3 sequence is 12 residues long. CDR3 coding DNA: TGTGCCGTGGAGGGTAACTACAATGAGCAGTTCTTC. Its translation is CAVEGNYNEQFF.

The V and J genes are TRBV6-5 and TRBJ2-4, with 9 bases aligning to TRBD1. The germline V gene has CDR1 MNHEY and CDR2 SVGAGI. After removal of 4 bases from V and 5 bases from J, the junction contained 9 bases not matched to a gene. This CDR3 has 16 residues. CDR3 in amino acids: CASSSPGTGWENIQYF. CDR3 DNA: TGTGCCAGCAGTTCCCCCGGGACAGGGTGGGAAAACATTCAGTACTTC.

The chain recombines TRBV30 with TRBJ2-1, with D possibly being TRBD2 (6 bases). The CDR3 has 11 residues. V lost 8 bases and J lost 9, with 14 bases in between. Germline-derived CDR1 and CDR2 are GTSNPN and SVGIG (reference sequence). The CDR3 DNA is TGTGCCGGCCGACGGAGGGGTGAGCAGTTCTTC. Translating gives CAGRRRGEQFF.

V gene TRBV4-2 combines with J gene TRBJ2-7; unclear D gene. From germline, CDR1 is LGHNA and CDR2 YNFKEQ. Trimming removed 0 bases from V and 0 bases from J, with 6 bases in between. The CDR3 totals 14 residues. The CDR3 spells CASSQELSSYEQYF. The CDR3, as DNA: TGTGCCAGCAGCCAAGAACTAAGCTCCTACGAGCAGTACTTC.

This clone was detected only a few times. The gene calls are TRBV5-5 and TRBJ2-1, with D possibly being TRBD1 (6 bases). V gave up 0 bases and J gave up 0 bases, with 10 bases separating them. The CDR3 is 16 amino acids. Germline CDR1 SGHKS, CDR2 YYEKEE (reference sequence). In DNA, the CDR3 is TGTGCCAGCAGCTTGGGGACAGCGAGCTCCTACAATGAGCAGTTCTTC. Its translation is CASSLGTASSYNEQFF.

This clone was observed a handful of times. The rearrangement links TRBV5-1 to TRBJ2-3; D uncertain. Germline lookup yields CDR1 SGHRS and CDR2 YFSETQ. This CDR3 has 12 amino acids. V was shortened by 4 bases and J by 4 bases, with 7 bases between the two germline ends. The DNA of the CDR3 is TGCGCCAGCAGCGCCCGGGCAGATACGCAGTATTTT. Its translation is CASSARADTQYF.

The DNA of the CDR3 is TGTGCCAGCTCACCGGTTACAGGGGGGGGTCTCTCTGGGGCCAACGTCCTGACTTTC. Its protein is CASSPVTGGGLSGANVLTF. The V and J genes are TRBV18 and TRBJ2-6, with D perhaps TRBD1 (8 bases). The germline V gene encodes CDR1 KGHSH and CDR2 LQKENI. The CDR3 runs 19 residues. Trimming removed 3 bases from V and 0 bases from J, with 18 bases in between.

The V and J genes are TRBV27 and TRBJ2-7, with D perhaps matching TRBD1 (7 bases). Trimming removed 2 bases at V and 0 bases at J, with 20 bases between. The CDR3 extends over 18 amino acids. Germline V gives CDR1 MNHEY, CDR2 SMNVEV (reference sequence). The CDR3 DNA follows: TGTGCCAGCAGTTTAAGAGGGGGACGCAGGGGGGTCTCCTACGAGCAGTACTTC. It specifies CASSLRGGRRGVSYEQYF.